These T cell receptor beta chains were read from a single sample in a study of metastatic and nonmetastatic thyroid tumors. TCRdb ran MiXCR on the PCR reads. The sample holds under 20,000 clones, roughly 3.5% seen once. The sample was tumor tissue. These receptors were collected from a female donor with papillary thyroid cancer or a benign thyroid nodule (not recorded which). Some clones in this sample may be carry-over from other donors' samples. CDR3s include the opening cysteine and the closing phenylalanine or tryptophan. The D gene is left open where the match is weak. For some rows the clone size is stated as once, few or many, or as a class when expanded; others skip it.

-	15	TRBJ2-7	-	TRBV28	TGTGCCAGCAGTGGGGGCCCTCGGACAGTTTACGAGCAGTACTTC	CASSGGPRTVYEQYF
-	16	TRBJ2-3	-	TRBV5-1	TGCGCCAGCAGCGACGGACGGGCTGGGAGCACAGATACGCAGTATTTT	CASSDGRAGSTDTQYF
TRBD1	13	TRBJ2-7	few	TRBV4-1	TGCGCCAGCAGTCAAAGGGGGCCCCACGAGCAGTACTTC	CASSQRGPHEQYF
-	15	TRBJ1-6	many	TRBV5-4	TGTGCCAGCAGCCCTGACACGGTGGACAATTCACCCCTCCACTTT	CASSPDTVDNSPLHF
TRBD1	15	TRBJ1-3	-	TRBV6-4	TGTGCCAGCAGTCCAGGGGACAGCTCTGGAAACACCATATATTTT	CASSPGDSSGNTIYF
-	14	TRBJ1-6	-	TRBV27	TGTGCCAGCAGACTTAGCTCAGGGGTGTCACCCCTCCACTTT	CASRLSSGVSPLHF
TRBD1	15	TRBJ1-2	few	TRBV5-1	TGCGCCAGCAGCCAAATTACCGGGACAGGGCTCGGCTACACCTTC	CASSQITGTGLGYTF
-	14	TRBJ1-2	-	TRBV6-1	TGTGCCAGCAGACCAGTGTACAGGGAGGATGGCTACACCTTC	CASRPVYREDGYTF
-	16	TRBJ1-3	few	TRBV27	TGTGCCAGCAGTAGCCTCGGGTTAGGGACTGGAAACACCATATATTTT	CASSSLGLGTGNTIYF
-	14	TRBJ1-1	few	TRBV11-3	TGTGCCAGCAGCAGGGGAAGGGGGAACACTGAAGCTTTCTTT	CASSRGRGNTEAFF
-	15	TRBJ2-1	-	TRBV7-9	TGTGCCAGCAGCCATCCGGGGTTGGGCTACAATGAGCAGTTCTTC	CASSHPGLGYNEQFF
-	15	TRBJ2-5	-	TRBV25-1	TGTGCCAGCAGTCCCAGACAGGATCTGCAAGAGACCCAGTACTTC	CASSPRQDLQETQYF
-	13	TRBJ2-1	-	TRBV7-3	TGTGCCAGCAGCTCACCTCCCCACAATGAGCAGTTCTTC	CASSSPPHNEQFF